A selection of T cell receptor beta chains follows, all from one sample in a study of CD8 T cells in Susac syndrome. TCRdb redid the calling of the immunoSEQ multiplex PCR reads with MiXCR, one entry per CDR3 protein. This repertoire shows 170,000 or so distinct CDR3 sequences, just under 95% found once; its top ten account for 0.095% to 0.1%. Sequenced material: CD4+ T cells from PBMCs. Receptor source: a human donor with Susac syndrome. Each CDR3 is given with its conserved first and last residue. The D gene is left open where the match is weak. Rows give clone size only sometimes, using once, few, many, or a class for an expanded clone.

size: NA
V: TRBV12-3/TRBV12-4
D: TRBD2
J: TRBJ2-1
DNA: TGTGCCAGCAGTCCGGGACTAGCGAGGAATGAGCAGTTCTTC
CDR3: CASSPGLARNEQFF

size: NA
V: TRBV5-1
D: TRBD2
J: TRBJ2-1
DNA: TGTGCCAGCAGTCTAGCGGGGAGCTCCTACAATGAGCAGTTCTTC
CDR3: CASSLAGSSYNEQFF

size: NA
V: TRBV20-1
D: NA
J: TRBJ2-7
DNA: TGCAGTGCTAGTTCCTTGAGGTCATACTACGAGCAGTACTTC
CDR3: CSASSLRSYYEQYF

size: NA
V: TRBV15
D: NA
J: TRBJ2-2
DNA: TGTGCCACCAGCAGTCAGTACACCGGGGAGCTGTTTTTT
CDR3: CATSSQYTGELFF

size: NA
V: TRBV2
D: NA
J: TRBJ2-2
DNA: TGTGCCAGCAGTGAAGCTGGCGGGGAGCTGTTTTTT
CDR3: CASSEAGGELFF

size: NA
V: TRBV7-9
D: TRBD2
J: TRBJ2-1
DNA: TGTGCCAGCAGCCCTAGACTAGCGGGAAGCTCCTACAATGAGCAGTTCTTC
CDR3: CASSPRLAGSSYNEQFF

size: NA
V: TRBV2
D: TRBD2
J: TRBJ2-7
DNA: TGTGCCAGCAGTGAAGGAACTAGCGGGAGGGGACGGCAGTACTTC
CDR3: CASSEGTSGRGRQYF

size: NA
V: TRBV19
D: NA
J: TRBJ2-6
DNA: TGTGCCAGTAGTATAGATGATCGCGTCCTGACTTTC
CDR3: CASSIDDRVLTF

size: NA
V: TRBV7-2
D: TRBD2
J: TRBJ2-5
DNA: TGTGCCAGCAGCGACGGGAGGGCAGAGACCCAGTACTTC
CDR3: CASSDGRAETQYF

size: NA
V: TRBV27
D: TRBD2
J: TRBJ2-7
DNA: TGTGCCAGCAGTTTAGATCCGGTGGGGGGGTTCTACGAGCAGTACTTC
CDR3: CASSLDPVGGFYEQYF

size: NA
V: TRBV15
D: NA
J: TRBJ1-4
DNA: TGTGCCACCAGCAGAGATAGGGGTAGCGAAAAACTGTTTTTT
CDR3: CATSRDRGSEKLFF

size: NA
V: TRBV29-1
D: TRBD1
J: TRBJ1-1
DNA: TGCAGCGTTATTTTGACAGGGGCGAACACTGAAGCTTTCTTT
CDR3: CSVILTGANTEAFF

size: NA
V: TRBV10-3
D: NA
J: TRBJ2-2
DNA: TGTGCCATCAGGGATCGACAGGTCCTGAAGAACACCGGGGAGCTGTTTTTT
CDR3: CAIRDRQVLKNTGELFF

size: once
V: TRBV5-1
D: TRBD1
J: TRBJ2-7
DNA: TGCGCCAGCAGCTTCGACAGGGGGCCCGACGAGCAGTACTTC
CDR3: CASSFDRGPDEQYF

size: NA
V: TRBV12-3/TRBV12-4
D: TRBD2
J: TRBJ2-2
DNA: TGTGCCAGCAGCCCTAGCGGGGGAAACACCGGGGAGCTGTTTTTT
CDR3: CASSPSGGNTGELFF

size: NA
V: TRBV7-2
D: NA
J: TRBJ2-1
DNA: TGTGCCAGCAGCTTAGTAGCGGTGTCTGCTGAGCAGTTCTTC
CDR3: CASSLVAVSAEQFF

size: NA
V: TRBV2
D: NA
J: TRBJ1-1
DNA: TGTGCCAGCACGCGACATGAAGCTTTCTTT
CDR3: CASTRHEAFF

size: once
V: TRBV5-4
D: TRBD2
J: TRBJ2-5
DNA: TGTGCCAGCAGCCAGAAGGAGACTAGCGGGGGAATCGAGACCCAGTACTTC
CDR3: CASSQKETSGGIETQYF

size: NA
V: TRBV30
D: NA
J: TRBJ2-3
DNA: TGTGCCTGGGGGGGACTCACCACAGATACGCAGTATTTT
CDR3: CAWGGLTTDTQYF

size: NA
V: TRBV30
D: NA
J: TRBJ1-2
DNA: TGTGCCTGGGGAGCGAACTATGGCTACACCTTC
CDR3: CAWGANYGYTF

size: NA
V: TRBV24-1
D: TRBD2
J: TRBJ2-7
DNA: TGTGCCACCCTAAACTCGCGGGAGAGCTACGAGCAGTACTTC
CDR3: CATLNSRESYEQYF

size: NA
V: TRBV7-9
D: NA
J: TRBJ2-1
DNA: TGTGCCAGCAGCTTGTTTCGGGAAAATGAGCAGTTCTTC
CDR3: CASSLFRENEQFF

size: NA
V: TRBV10-3
D: NA
J: TRBJ1-1
DNA: TGTGCCATCAATCAGGGGCCCCAGGGGATTAGCACTGAAGCTTTCTTT
CDR3: CAINQGPQGISTEAFF

size: NA
V: TRBV6-4
D: TRBD1
J: TRBJ2-3
DNA: TGTGCCAGCAGCGGGACAGGGGGCGAAGATACGCAGTATTTT
CDR3: CASSGTGGEDTQYF

size: NA
V: TRBV28
D: NA
J: TRBJ1-4
DNA: TGTGCCAGCAGTTTGGTCGGTCGCGAAAAACTGTTTTTT
CDR3: CASSLVGREKLFF

size: NA
V: TRBV29-1
D: NA
J: TRBJ2-2
DNA: TGCAGCGTGCGACAGACCGGGGAGCTGTTTTTT
CDR3: CSVRQTGELFF

size: once
V: TRBV30
D: TRBD1
J: TRBJ1-2
DNA: TGTGCCTGGAGTCCAGGGGGCGGCTACACCTTC
CDR3: CAWSPGGGYTF

size: NA
V: TRBV6-6
D: TRBD1
J: TRBJ1-2
DNA: TGTGCCAGCAGCAGACAGGGGGCCATAGAAGGCTACACCTTC
CDR3: CASSRQGAIEGYTF

size: NA
V: TRBV7-2
D: NA
J: TRBJ2-2
DNA: TGTGCCAGCAGCTTTTCGGTCGACACCGGGGAGCTGTTTTTT
CDR3: CASSFSVDTGELFF

size: NA
V: TRBV20-1
D: NA
J: TRBJ1-1
DNA: TGCAGTGCTTCCTCCGAAGCTTTCTTT
CDR3: CSASSEAFF

size: NA
V: TRBV6-5
D: NA
J: TRBJ1-5
DNA: TGTGCCAGCAGTCCGTACAGGGATAGCAATCAGCCCCAGCATTTT
CDR3: CASSPYRDSNQPQHF

size: NA
V: TRBV5-4
D: NA
J: TRBJ2-1
DNA: TGTGCCAGCAGCCGTACTTCCTACAATGAGCAGTTCTTC
CDR3: CASSRTSYNEQFF